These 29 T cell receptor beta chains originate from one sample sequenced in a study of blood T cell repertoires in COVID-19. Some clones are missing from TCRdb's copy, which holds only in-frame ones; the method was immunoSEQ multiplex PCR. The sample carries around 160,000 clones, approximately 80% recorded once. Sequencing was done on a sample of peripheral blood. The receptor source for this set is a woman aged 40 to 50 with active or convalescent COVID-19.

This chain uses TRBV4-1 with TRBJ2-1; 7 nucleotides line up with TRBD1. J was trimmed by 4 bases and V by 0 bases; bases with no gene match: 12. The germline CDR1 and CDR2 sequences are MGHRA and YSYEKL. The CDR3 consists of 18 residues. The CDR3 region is CASSQDLPGQKIYNEQFF. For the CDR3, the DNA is TGCGCCAGCAGCCAAGACTTACCGGGACAGAAGATATACAATGAGCAGTTCTTC.

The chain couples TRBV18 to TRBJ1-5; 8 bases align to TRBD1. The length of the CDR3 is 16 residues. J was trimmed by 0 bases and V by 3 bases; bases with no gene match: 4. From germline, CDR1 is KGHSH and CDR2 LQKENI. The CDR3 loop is CASSPIQGVSNQPQHF. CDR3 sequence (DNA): TGTGCCAGCTCACCCATACAGGGGGTTAGCAATCAGCCCCAGCATTTT.

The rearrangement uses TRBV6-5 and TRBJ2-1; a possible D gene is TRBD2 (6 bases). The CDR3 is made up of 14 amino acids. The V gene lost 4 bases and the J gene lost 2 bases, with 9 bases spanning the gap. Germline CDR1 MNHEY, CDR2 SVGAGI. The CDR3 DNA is TGTGCCAGCAGTTCCGGGACTCCCTACAATGAGCAGTTCTTC. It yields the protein CASSSGTPYNEQFF.

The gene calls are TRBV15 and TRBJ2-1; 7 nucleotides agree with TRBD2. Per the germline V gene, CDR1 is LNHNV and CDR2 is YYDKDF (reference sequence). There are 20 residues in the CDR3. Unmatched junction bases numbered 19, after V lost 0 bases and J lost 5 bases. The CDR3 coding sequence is TGTGCCACCAGCAGAGATAAAGCGGGGCGTCTCCACATGGACCACAATGAGCAGTTCTTC. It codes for CATSRDKAGRLHMDHNEQFF.

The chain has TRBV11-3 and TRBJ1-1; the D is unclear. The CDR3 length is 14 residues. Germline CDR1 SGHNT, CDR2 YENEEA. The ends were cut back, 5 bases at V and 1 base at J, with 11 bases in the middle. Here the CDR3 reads CASSPQPGNTEAFF. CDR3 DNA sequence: TGTGCCAGCAGCCCACAACCAGGGAACACTGAAGCTTTCTTT.

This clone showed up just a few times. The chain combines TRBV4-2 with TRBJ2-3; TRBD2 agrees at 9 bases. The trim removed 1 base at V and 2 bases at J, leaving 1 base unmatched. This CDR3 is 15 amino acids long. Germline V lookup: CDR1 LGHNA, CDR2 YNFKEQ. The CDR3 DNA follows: TGTGCCAGCAGCCAAGGGACTAGCGACACAGATACGCAGTATTTT. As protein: CASSQGTSDTDTQYF.

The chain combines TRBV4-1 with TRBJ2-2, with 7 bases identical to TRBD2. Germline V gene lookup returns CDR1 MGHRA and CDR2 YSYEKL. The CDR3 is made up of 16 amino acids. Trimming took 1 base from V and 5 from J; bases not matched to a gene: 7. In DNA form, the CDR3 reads TGCGCCAGCAGCCAAGGGGCGGGAGTGAGAACCGGGGAGCTGTTTTTT. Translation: CASSQGAGVRTGELFF.

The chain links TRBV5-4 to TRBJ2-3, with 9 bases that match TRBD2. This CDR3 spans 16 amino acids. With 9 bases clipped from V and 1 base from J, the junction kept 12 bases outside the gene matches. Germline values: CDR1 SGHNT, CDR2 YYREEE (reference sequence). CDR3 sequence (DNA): TGTGCCACGAACTGGAGACAGCGGGAGGGCACAGATACGCAGTATTTT. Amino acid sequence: CATNWRQREGTDTQYF.

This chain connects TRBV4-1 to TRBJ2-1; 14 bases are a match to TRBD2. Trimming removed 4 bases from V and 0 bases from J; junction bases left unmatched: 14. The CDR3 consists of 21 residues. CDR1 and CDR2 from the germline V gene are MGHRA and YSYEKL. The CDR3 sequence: CASSLLAGGLAGGNSYNEQFF. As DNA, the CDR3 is TGCGCCAGCAGCCTTCTGGCGGGTGGACTAGCGGGGGGCAACTCCTACAATGAGCAGTTCTTC.

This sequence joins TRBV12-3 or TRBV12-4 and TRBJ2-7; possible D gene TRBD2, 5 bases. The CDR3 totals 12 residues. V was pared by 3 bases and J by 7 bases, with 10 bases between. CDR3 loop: CASSLGPGEQYF. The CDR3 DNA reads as TGTGCCAGCAGTTTGGGCCCGGGGGAGCAGTACTTC.

CDR3 bases: TGTGCCAGCAGCCAACGACAGGGTACGGAAAAACTGTTTTTT. Amino acid sequence: CASSQRQGTEKLFF. V is TRBV14 and J is TRBJ1-4; 7 bases are a match to TRBD1. This CDR3 spans 14 amino acids. Germline values: CDR1 SGHDN, CDR2 FVKESK. The V gene end was trimmed by 2 bases and the J gene end by 8 bases; junction bases not matched to a gene: 5.

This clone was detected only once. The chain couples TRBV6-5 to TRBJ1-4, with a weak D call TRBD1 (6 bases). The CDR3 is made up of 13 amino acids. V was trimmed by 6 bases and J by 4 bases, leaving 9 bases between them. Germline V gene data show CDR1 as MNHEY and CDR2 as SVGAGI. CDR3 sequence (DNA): TGTGCCAGCAGGGACAGAAGTAATGAAAAACTGTTTTTT. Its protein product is CASRDRSNEKLFF.

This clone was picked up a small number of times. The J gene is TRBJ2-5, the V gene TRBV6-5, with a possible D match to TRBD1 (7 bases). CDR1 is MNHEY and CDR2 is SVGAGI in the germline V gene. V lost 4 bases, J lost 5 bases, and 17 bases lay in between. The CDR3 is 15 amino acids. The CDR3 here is CASSLSLAGGETQYF. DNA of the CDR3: TGTGCCAGCAGTTTGTCCCTGGCAGGGGGGGAGACCCAGTACTTC.

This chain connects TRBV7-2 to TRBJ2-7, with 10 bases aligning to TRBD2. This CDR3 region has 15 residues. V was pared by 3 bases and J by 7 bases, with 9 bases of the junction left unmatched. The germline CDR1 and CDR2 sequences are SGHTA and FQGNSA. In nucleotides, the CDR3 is TGTGCCAGCAGCTTCCTAGCGGGAGCCTTGAGAGAGCAGTACTTC. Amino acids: CASSFLAGALREQYF.

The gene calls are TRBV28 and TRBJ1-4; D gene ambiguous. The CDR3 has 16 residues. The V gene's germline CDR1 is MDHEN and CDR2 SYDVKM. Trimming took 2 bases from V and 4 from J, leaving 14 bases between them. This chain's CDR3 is CASSLSAPRDNEKLFF. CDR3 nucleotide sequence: TGTGCCAGCAGTTTAAGCGCCCCGAGGGATAATGAAAAACTGTTTTTT.

CDR3 DNA sequence: TGTGCCAGCAGGGACGGGGGGACAACCCACTATGGCTACACCTTC. Translation gives CASRDGGTTHYGYTF. The V call is TRBV28, the J call TRBJ1-2; D might be TRBD1 (6 bases). The germline V gene has CDR1 MDHEN and CDR2 SYDVKM. V was clipped by 6 bases and J by 3 bases, with 17 bases between them. The CDR3 contains 15 residues.

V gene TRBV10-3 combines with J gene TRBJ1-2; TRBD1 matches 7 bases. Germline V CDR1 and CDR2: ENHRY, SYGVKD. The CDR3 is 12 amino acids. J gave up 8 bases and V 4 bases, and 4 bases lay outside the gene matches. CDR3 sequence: CAISVTGEGYTF. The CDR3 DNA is TGTGCCATCAGTGTCACAGGGGAAGGCTACACCTTC.

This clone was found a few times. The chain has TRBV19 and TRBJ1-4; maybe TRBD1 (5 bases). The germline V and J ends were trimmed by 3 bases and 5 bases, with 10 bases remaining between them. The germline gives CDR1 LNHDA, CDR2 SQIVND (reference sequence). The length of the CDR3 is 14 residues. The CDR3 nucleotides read TGTGCCAGTAGTATGCTACAGGTCAATGAAAAACTGTTTTTT. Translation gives CASSMLQVNEKLFF.

This CDR3 is CATATTRTDTDTQYF. CDR3 in DNA: TGTGCCACCGCAACTACCCGGACAGACACAGATACGCAGTATTTT. J is TRBJ2-3 and V is TRBV24-1; a weak D match, TRBD1 (6 bases). Germline V lookup: CDR1 KGHDR, CDR2 SFDVKD. Trimming stripped 9 bases from V and 2 bases from J, with 17 bases between. CDR3 size: 15 residues.

The CDR3 reads CASSVDEGAYEQYF. DNA for the CDR3: TGTGCCAGCAGCGTAGACGAGGGGGCCTACGAGCAGTACTTC. The chain recombines TRBV9 with TRBJ2-7; D perhaps matches TRBD1 (6 bases). The CDR3 extends over 14 amino acids. V gave up 0 bases and J gave up 2 bases, with 9 bases separating them. In germline, CDR1 is SGDLS, CDR2 YYNGEE.

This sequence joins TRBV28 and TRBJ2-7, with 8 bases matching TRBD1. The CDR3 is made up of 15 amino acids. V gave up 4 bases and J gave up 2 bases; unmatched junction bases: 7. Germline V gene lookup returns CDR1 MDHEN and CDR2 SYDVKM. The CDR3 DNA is TGTGCCAGCAGTTCTTTTCGGGGACAGGCCTACGAGCAGTACTTC. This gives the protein CASSSFRGQAYEQYF. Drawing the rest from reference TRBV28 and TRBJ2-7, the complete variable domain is DVKVTQSSRYLVKRTGEKVFLECVQDMDHENMFWYRQDPGLGLRLIYFSYDVKMKEKGDIPEGYSVSREKKERFSLILESASTNQTSMYLCASSSFRGQAYEQYFGPGTRLTVT.

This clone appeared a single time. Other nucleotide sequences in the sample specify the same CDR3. CDR3 in amino acids: CASSLNRGSYNEQFF. In DNA, the CDR3 is TGTGCCAGCTCACTTAACAGGGGGTCCTACAATGAGCAGTTCTTC. The chain combines TRBV18 with TRBJ2-1, with 8 bases aligning to TRBD1. The CDR3 has 15 residues. With V trimmed by 4 bases and J by 1 base, 3 bases remained unmatched. Germline V gene lookup returns CDR1 KGHSH and CDR2 LQKENI.

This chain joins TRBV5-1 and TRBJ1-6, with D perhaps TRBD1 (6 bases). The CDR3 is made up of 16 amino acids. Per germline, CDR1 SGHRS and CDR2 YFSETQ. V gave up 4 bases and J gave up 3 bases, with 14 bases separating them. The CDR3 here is CASSPRGPGYNSPLHF. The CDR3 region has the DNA TGCGCCAGCAGCCCCAGGGGCCCCGGCTATAATTCACCCCTCCACTTT.

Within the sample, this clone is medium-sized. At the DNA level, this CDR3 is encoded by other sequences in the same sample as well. The CDR3 protein is CASSETGGYGYTF. CDR3 sequence (DNA): TGTGCCAGCAGTGAGACAGGGGGCTATGGCTACACCTTC. The rearrangement uses TRBV6-6 and TRBJ1-2; 9 bases are a match to TRBD1. The germline V gene has CDR1 MNHNY and CDR2 SVGAGI (reference sequence). V shed 5 bases, J shed 4 bases, and the junction held 2 bases outside the gene matches. This CDR3 spans 13 amino acids.

CDR3 DNA: TGTGCCTGGGCGCAACAGGGGACCCAGTACTTC. Its translation: CAWAQQGTQYF. V and J are TRBV30 and TRBJ2-5; TRBD1 might be the D (6 bases). V lost 5 bases and J lost 7, with 11 bases in between. This CDR3 has 11 amino acids. CDR1 and CDR2 from the germline V gene are GTSNPN and SVGIG (reference sequence).

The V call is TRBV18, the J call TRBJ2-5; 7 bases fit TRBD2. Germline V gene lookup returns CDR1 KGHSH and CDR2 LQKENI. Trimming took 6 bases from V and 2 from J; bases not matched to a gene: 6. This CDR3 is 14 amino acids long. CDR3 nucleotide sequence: TGTGCCAGCTCCCACAACGGGGGGCAAGAGACCCAGTACTTC. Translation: CASSHNGGQETQYF. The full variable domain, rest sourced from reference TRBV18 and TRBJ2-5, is NAGVMQNPRHLVRRRGQEARLRCSPMKGHSHVYWYRQLPEEGLKFMVYLQKENIIDESGMPKERFSAEFPKEGPSILRIQQVVRGDSAAYFCASSHNGGQETQYFGPGTRLLVL.

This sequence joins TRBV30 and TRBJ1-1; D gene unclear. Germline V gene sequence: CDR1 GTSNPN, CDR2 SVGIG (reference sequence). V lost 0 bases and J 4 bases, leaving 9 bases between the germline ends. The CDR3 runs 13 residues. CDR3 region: CAWSVSAATEAFF. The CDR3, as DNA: TGTGCCTGGAGTGTAAGCGCGGCCACTGAAGCTTTCTTT.

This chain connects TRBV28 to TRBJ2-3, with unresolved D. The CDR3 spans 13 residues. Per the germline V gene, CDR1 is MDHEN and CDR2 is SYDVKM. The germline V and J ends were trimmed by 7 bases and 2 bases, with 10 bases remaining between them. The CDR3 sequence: CASKSQNTDTQYF. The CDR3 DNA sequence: TGTGCCAGCAAGTCTCAGAACACAGATACGCAGTATTTT. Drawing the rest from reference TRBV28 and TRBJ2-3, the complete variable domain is DVKVTQSSRYLVKRTGEKVFLECVQDMDHENMFWYRQDPGLGLRLIYFSYDVKMKEKGDIPEGYSVSREKKERFSLILESASTNQTSMYLCASKSQNTDTQYFGPGTRLTVL.

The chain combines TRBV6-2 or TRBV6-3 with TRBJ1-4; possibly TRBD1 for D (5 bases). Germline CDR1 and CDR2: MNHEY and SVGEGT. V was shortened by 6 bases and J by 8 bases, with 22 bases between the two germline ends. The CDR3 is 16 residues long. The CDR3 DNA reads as TGTGCCAGCAGCCCGACACGGGGGACCTCCATCGAAAAACTGTTTTTT. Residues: CASSPTRGTSIEKLFF.